These 23 T cell receptor beta chains came from one sample sequenced in a study of cytomegalovirus exposure and HLA in healthy donors. Primers: 60 Vbeta forward and 13 Jbeta reverse. Sequencing was performed with immunoSEQ multiplex PCR; in TCRdb, only in-frame clones are kept and a portion is missing. The table records roughly 150,000 clones, around three quarters of them present only once. Sequencing used PBMCs. These receptors were collected from a middle-aged woman in good health and CMV-seronegative.

The rearrangement joins TRBV18 to TRBJ2-7, with D possibly being TRBD1 (6 bases). Germline loops: CDR1 KGHSH, CDR2 LQKENI. V lost 6 bases and J 3 bases, leaving 12 bases between the germline ends. CDR3 size: 13 residues. DNA for the CDR3: TGTGCCAGCTCCACAGGGTTTGGCTACGAGCAGTACTTC. As protein: CASSTGFGYEQYF. Complete variable domain (other parts from reference TRBV18 and TRBJ2-7): NAGVMQNPRHLVRRRGQEARLRCSPMKGHSHVYWYRQLPEEGLKFMVYLQKENIIDESGMPKERFSAEFPKEGPSILRIQQVVRGDSAAYFCASSTGFGYEQYFGPGTRLTVT.

The genes are TRBV18 and TRBJ1-1; the match to TRBD1 covers 7 bases. The germline gives CDR1 KGHSH, CDR2 LQKENI. This CDR3 is built from 16 residues. The junction had 12 bases not matched to a gene; V was cut back by 4 bases and J by 4 bases. CDR3 residues: CASSLTTTGTGTEAFF. The CDR3, as DNA: TGTGCCAGCTCACTTACTACGACAGGGACTGGCACTGAAGCTTTCTTT.

J is TRBJ2-1 and V is TRBV7-6; 14 bases fit TRBD2. The CDR3 runs 14 residues. Trimming took 4 bases from V and 9 from J; bases not matched to a gene: 2. Germline V gives CDR1 SGHVS, CDR2 FNYEAQ. The CDR3 here is CASSSGTSGSEQFF. The CDR3 bases are TGTGCCAGCAGCTCCGGGACTAGCGGGAGTGAGCAGTTCTTC.

The chain combines TRBV6-1 with TRBJ2-3, with 7 bases identical to TRBD1. Germline CDR1 reads MNHNS; CDR2 reads SASEGT. The junction had 6 bases not matched to a gene; V was cut back by 5 bases and J by 4 bases. The CDR3 has 14 residues. The CDR3 loop reads CASSRDRRSDTQYF. CDR3 DNA: TGTGCCAGCAGTCGGGACAGACGTTCAGATACGCAGTATTTT.

This chain connects TRBV2 to TRBJ1-2; D perhaps matches TRBD1 (5 bases). Germline V gene lookup returns CDR1 SNHLY and CDR2 FYNNEI. Trimming left V 5 bases short and J 2 bases short, with 15 bases between. This CDR3 spans 15 amino acids. The CDR3 is CASSTPESGNYGYTF. DNA of the CDR3: TGTGCCAGCAGTACTCCGGAGTCAGGGAACTATGGCTACACCTTC.

This clone showed up just a few times. The rearrangement uses TRBV30 and TRBJ1-1; D is possibly TRBD1 (5 bases). This CDR3 has 15 amino acids. Deletions cut 4 bases from V and 1 base from J, with 16 bases between. Germline V CDR1 and CDR2: GTSNPN, SVGIG (reference sequence). CDR3 sequence reads: CAWIGVGLGNTEAFF. The DNA for the CDR3 is TGTGCCTGGATAGGGGTGGGGCTCGGGAACACTGAAGCTTTCTTT.

The chain joins TRBV5-6 to TRBJ1-3; 10 bases fit TRBD1. J gave up 0 bases and V 4 bases, and 13 bases lay outside the gene matches. Germline loops: CDR1 SGHDT, CDR2 YYEEEE. There are 19 residues in the CDR3. Written as DNA, the CDR3 is TGTGCCAGCAGCCAAAGACAGGGGGCCTTCCTCTTCTCTGGAAACACCATATATTTT. Encoded protein: CASSQRQGAFLFSGNTIYF.

J is TRBJ2-1 and V is TRBV11-3; 10 bases agree with TRBD2. The CDR3 is made up of 15 amino acids. CDR1 is SGHNT and CDR2 is YENEEA in the germline V gene. The trim removed 5 bases at V and 3 bases at J, leaving 4 bases unmatched. The chain's CDR3 is CASSPRTSGYNEQFF. As DNA, the CDR3 is TGTGCCAGCAGCCCCAGGACTAGCGGCTACAATGAGCAGTTCTTC.

This chain uses TRBV4-1 with TRBJ1-4; D is perhaps TRBD1 (6 bases). Germline CDR1 reads MGHRA; CDR2 reads YSYEKL. The CDR3 has 15 amino acids. The V end lost 0 bases, the J end lost 8 bases, and 13 bases lay between the germline ends. This CDR3 is CASSQDGRGREKLFF. As DNA, the CDR3 is TGCGCCAGCAGCCAAGATGGCAGGGGAAGAGAAAAACTGTTTTTT.

The V call is TRBV7-9, the J call TRBJ2-3; TRBD2 agrees at 13 bases. The CDR3 covers 17 residues. Looked up from germline, CDR1 is SEHNR and CDR2 is FQNEAQ (reference sequence). V dropped 5 bases and J dropped 6; count of bases not matched to a gene: 11. CDR3 in amino acids: CASSPRRTSGGKDTQYF. The CDR3 bases are TGTGCCAGCAGCCCTAGGAGGACTAGCGGGGGAAAGGATACGCAGTATTTT.

This clone occurred once. The V gene is TRBV27, the J gene TRBJ2-7; D unclear. Germline V lookup: CDR1 MNHEY, CDR2 SMNVEV (reference sequence). The CDR3 runs to 12 residues. V was cut by 5 bases and J by 7 bases, with 12 bases left in between. CDR3 amino acids: CASSPLPREQYF. The CDR3 DNA sequence: TGTGCCAGCAGTCCCCTCCCGAGAGAGCAGTACTTC.

V gene TRBV28 combines with J gene TRBJ1-2; the D gene is possibly TRBD1 (6 bases). CDR1 MDHEN and CDR2 SYDVKM come from the germline V gene. With 7 bases removed from V and 5 bases from J, the gap between germline ends came to 11 bases. CDR3 length: 12 residues. The CDR3 sequence is CASNRQEYGYTF. In DNA, the CDR3 is TGTGCCAGCAATCGACAGGAGTATGGCTACACCTTC.

The CDR3 region has the DNA TGTGCCAGCAGCGTAGTAGGTGGGACAGGGGGGATGGATACGCAGTATTTT. Translating it yields CASSVVGGTGGMDTQYF. V usage is TRBV9 and J usage is TRBJ2-3; TRBD1 agrees at 11 bases. The germline V gene has CDR1 SGDLS and CDR2 YYNGEE. The CDR3 contains 17 residues. V dropped 0 bases and J dropped 6; count of bases not matched to a gene: 9.

This clone was recorded a few times. The chain joins TRBV2 to TRBJ2-3; the match to TRBD2 covers 8 bases. V gave up 6 bases and J gave up 0 bases; unmatched junction bases: 2. The CDR3 extends over 14 amino acids. Germline CDR1 is SNHLY and CDR2 is FYNNEI. CDR3 in DNA: TGTGCCAGCAGCCCGGGGGGGAGCACAGATACGCAGTATTTT. It codes for CASSPGGSTDTQYF.

The table lists this clone with a few counts. The chain carries TRBV5-6 and TRBJ1-2, with 7 bases lining up with TRBD1. Germline assignment: CDR1 SGHDT and CDR2 YYEEEE. The CDR3 loop spans 14 amino acids. The V gene end was trimmed by 0 bases and the J gene end by 3 bases; junction bases not matched to a gene: 2. Written as DNA, the CDR3 is TGTGCCAGCAGCTTGGTCCAGGGGGACTATGGCTACACCTTC. Its translation: CASSLVQGDYGYTF.

The genes are TRBV12-2 and TRBJ1-1; no DNA check was done on the table's D call, TRBD1. TRBV12-2 is shown as a pseudogene. The CDR3 length is 15 residues. The DNA of the CDR3 is TGTGCAAGTCGCTTGTCGTTTGGCATGAACACTGAAGCTTTCTTT. This gives the protein CASRLSFGMNTEAFF.

V is TRBV7-2 and J is TRBJ1-1; no clear D gene. Germline loops: CDR1 SGHTA, CDR2 FQGNSA. The V end lost 3 bases, the J end lost 2 bases, and 7 bases lay between the germline ends. There are 13 residues in the CDR3. The CDR3 DNA reads TGTGCCAGCAGCTTTACAGCTAACACTGAAGCTTTCTTT. This gives the protein CASSFTANTEAFF.

As regards this clone: The same CDR3 can be traced to other DNA sequences in this sample. The chain combines TRBV7-9 with TRBJ1-1, with TRBD1 as a possible D gene (6 bases). Germline V gene sequence: CDR1 SEHNR, CDR2 FQNEAQ (reference sequence). Trimming took 0 bases from V and 1 from J, leaving 9 bases between them. This CDR3 contains 15 residues. In DNA form, the CDR3 reads TGTGCCAGCAGCTTAGCCCAGGACAGGAACACTGAAGCTTTCTTT. This codes for CASSLAQDRNTEAFF.

The V and J genes are TRBV7-9 and TRBJ2-3; the D gene is possibly TRBD1 (6 bases). The CDR3 extends over 14 amino acids. Trimming cost V 3 bases and J 2 bases, with 9 bases left between them. Germline values: CDR1 SEHNR, CDR2 FQNEAQ (reference sequence). Here the CDR3 reads CASSFHRDTDTQYF. Here the CDR3 DNA reads TGTGCCAGCAGCTTCCACAGGGACACAGATACGCAGTATTTT.

The rearrangement uses TRBV2 and TRBJ2-2; 7 positions agree with TRBD2. The junction had 6 bases not matched to a gene; V was cut back by 10 bases and J by 1 base. The CDR3 consists of 14 residues. The germline CDR1 and CDR2 sequences are SNHLY and FYNNEI. In DNA, the CDR3 is TGTGCCAATCGACTAGCAGAGAACACCGGGGAGCTGTTTTTT. It is translated as CANRLAENTGELFF.

This clone was seen only once. The gene calls are TRBV5-4 and TRBJ1-2, with 11 bases fitting TRBD1. Germline CDR1 and CDR2: SGHNT and YYREEE (reference sequence). The CDR3 length is 15 residues. The ends lost 4 bases at V and 3 bases at J; junction bases unmatched: 5. The DNA for the CDR3 is TGTGCCAGCAGCGGGGGGACAGGGGGTGACTATGGCTACACCTTC. It codes for CASSGGTGGDYGYTF.

This clone was seen more than once but under ten times. The J gene is TRBJ1-6, the V gene TRBV7-3; 7 bases fit TRBD1. The CDR3 contains 15 residues. Germline lookup yields CDR1 SGHTA and CDR2 FQGTGA. The J segment lost 6 bases and the V segment lost 4 bases, leaving 6 bases of the junction unmatched. The CDR3 DNA is TGTGCCAGCAGCTCCCGGGACAGTCTTAATTCACCCCTCCACTTT. This codes for CASSSRDSLNSPLHF.

A single count supports this clone. This chain uses TRBV5-1 with TRBJ2-2; TRBD2 aligns across 11 bases. V lost 5 bases and J lost 3; bases outside the gene matches: 3. The CDR3 loop spans 15 amino acids. Per the germline V gene, CDR1 is SGHRS and CDR2 is YFSETQ. DNA of the CDR3: TGCGCCAGCAGTATGACTAGCGGGGACACCGGGGAGCTGTTTTTT. Its translation is CASSMTSGDTGELFF. Filled out from reference TRBV5-1 and TRBJ2-2, the complete variable domain reads KAGVTQTPRYLIKTRGQQVTLSCSPISGHRSVSWYQQTPGQGLQFLFEYFSETQRNKGNFPGRFSGRQFSNSRSEMNVSTLELGDSALYLCASSMTSGDTGELFFGEGSRLTVL.